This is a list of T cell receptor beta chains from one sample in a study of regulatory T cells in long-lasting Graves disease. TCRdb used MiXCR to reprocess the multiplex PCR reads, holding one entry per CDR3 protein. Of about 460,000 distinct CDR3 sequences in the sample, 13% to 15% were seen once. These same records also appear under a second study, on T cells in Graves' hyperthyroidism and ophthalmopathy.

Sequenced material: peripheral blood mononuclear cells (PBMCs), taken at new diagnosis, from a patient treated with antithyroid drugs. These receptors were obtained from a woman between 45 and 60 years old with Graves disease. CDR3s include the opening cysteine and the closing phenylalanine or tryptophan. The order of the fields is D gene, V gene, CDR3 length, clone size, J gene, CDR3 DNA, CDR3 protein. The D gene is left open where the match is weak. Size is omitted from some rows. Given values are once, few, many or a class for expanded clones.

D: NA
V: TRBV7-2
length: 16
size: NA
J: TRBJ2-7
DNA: TGTGCCAGCAGCTTTGGTGCCACGAGGCACCCCTACGAGCAGTACTTC
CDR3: CASSFGATRHPYEQYF

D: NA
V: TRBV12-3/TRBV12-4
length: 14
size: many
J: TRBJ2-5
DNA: TGTGCCAGCAGTTTCATATGGGGGGCGGAGACCCAGTACTTC
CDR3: CASSFIWGAETQYF

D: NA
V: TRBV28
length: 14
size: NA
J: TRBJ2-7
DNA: TGTGCCAGCAGTCCAAGGACACGGGGTTACGAGCAGTACTTC
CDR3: CASSPRTRGYEQYF

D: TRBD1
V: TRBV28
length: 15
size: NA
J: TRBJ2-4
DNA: TGTGCCAGCGGTCAGGGACAGCTAGCCAAAAACATTCAGTACTTC
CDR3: CASGQGQLAKNIQYF

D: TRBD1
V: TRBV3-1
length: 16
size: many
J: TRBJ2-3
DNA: TGTGCCAGCAGCCAAGTGGGACAGGGGGCTACAGATACGCAGTATTTT
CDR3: CASSQVGQGATDTQYF

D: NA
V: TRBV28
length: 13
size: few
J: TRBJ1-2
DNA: TGTGCCAGCATAGGGGGTCCTAACTATGGCTACACCTTC
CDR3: CASIGGPNYGYTF

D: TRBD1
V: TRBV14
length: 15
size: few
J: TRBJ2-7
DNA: TGTGCCAGCAGCCATAAGGGACAGTCTTCCTACGAGCAGTACTTC
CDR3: CASSHKGQSSYEQYF

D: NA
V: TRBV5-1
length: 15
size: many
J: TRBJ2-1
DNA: TGCGCCAGCAGCTTGGGGGATACTTCCTACAATGAGCAGTTCTTC
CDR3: CASSLGDTSYNEQFF

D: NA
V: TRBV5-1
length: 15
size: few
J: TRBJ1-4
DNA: TGCGCCAGCAGCTTGGCCTGGGGGGGCGGTGAAAAACTGTTTTTT
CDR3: CASSLAWGGGEKLFF

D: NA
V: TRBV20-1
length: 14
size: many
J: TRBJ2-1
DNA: TGCAGTGCTAGCGTTAACTCAGGGGCGGGTGAGCAGTTCTTC
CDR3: CSASVNSGAGEQFF

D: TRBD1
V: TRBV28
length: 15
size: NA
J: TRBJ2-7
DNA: TGTGCCAGCAGTCGACAACGGACAGGTTCCTACGAGCAGTACTTC
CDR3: CASSRQRTGSYEQYF

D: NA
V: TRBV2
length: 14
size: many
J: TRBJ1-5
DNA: TGTGCCAGCACTACAGGCATCCCAAATCAGCCCCAGCATTTT
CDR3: CASTTGIPNQPQHF

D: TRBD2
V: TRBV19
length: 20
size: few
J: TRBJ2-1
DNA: TGTGCCAGTAGTATAGGGGCGGTCATTAGGAGCGGGAGGTATAACAATGAGCAGTTCTTC
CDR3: CASSIGAVIRSGRYNNEQFF

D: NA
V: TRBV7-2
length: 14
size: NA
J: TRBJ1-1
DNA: TGTGCCAGCAGCTCACAGGGATGGGGCACTGAAGCTTTCTTT
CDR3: CASSSQGWGTEAFF

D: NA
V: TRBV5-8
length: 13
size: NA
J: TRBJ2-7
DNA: TGTGCCAGCAGCGGAATCAATACCTACGAGCAGTACTTC
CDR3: CASSGINTYEQYF

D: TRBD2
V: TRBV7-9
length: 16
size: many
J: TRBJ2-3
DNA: TGTGCCAGCAGCTTAGATGGGACTAGCGGAGCAGATACGCAGTATTTT
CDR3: CASSLDGTSGADTQYF

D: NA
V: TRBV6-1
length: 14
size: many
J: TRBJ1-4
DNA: TGTGCCAGCAACCCACCGTTGGGCAGGGATAAACTGTTTTTT
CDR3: CASNPPLGRDKLFF

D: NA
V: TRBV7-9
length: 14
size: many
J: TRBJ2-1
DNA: TGTGCCAGCAGCTTAGGCGGGGTCTGGGATGAGCAGTTCTTC
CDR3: CASSLGGVWDEQFF

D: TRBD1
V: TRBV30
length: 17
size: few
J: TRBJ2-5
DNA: TGTGCCTCGAAATGGACGGAACCGGGACAGGGAATTGAGACCCAGTACTTC
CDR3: CASKWTEPGQGIETQYF

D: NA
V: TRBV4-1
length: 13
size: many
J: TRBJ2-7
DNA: TGCGCCAGCAGCCAAGATGGCCCCTACGAGCAGTACTTC
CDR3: CASSQDGPYEQYF

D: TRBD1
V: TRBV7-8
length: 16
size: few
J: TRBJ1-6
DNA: TGTGCCAGCAGCTTAGAACTGGGACAGGGTGCTTCACCCCTCCACTTT
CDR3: CASSLELGQGASPLHF